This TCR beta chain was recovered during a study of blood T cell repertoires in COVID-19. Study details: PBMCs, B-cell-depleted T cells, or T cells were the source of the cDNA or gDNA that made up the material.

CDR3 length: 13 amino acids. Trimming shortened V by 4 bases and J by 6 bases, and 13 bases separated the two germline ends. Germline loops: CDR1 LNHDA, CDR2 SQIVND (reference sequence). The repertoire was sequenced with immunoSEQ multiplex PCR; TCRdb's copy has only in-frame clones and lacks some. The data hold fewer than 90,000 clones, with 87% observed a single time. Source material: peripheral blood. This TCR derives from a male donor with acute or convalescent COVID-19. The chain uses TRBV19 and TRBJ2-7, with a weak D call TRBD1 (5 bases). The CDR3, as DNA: TGTGCCAGTAGTACGACAGACACTCTCGAGCAGTACTTC. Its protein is CASSTTDTLEQYF.